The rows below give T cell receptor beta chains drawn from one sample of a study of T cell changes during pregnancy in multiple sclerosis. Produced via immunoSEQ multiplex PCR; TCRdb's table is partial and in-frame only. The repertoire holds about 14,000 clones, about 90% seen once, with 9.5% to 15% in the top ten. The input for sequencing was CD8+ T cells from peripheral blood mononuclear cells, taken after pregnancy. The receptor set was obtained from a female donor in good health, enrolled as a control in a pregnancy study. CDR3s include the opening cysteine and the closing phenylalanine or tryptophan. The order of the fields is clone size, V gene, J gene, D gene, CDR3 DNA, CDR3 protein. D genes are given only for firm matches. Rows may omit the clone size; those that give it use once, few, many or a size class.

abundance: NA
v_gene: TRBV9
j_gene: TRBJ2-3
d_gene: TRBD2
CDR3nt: TGTGCCAGCAGCGTAGCTGGGACTAGCGGGGGTGATACGCAGTATTTT
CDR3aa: CASSVAGTSGGDTQYF

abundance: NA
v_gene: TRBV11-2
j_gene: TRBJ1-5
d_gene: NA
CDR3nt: TGTGCCAGCAGCTTGGGCAGTGATAGCAATCAGCCCCAGCATTTT
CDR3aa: CASSLGSDSNQPQHF

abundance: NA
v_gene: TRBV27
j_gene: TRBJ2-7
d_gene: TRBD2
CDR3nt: TGTGCCAGCAGGAGACTAGCGGGACTCTACGAGCAGTACTTC
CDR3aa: CASRRLAGLYEQYF

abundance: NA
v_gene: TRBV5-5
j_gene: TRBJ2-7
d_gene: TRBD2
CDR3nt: TGTGCCAGCAGCCTGGGACTAGCGGGTTTGACTGTCCTGGAGCAGTACTTC
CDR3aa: CASSLGLAGLTVLEQYF

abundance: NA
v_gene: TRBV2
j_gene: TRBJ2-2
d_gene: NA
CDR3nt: TGTGCCAGCAGTGAGCCCGAGAAAACCGGGGAGCTGTTTTTT
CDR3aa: CASSEPEKTGELFF

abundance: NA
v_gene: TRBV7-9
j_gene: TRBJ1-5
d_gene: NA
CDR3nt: TGTGCCAGCAGCTTAGCTAGGGGTATCAGCAATCAGCCCCAGCATTTT
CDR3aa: CASSLARGISNQPQHF

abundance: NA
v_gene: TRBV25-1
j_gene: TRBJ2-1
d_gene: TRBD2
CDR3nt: TGTGCCAGCAGCTTACTAGCGGGAGGGGACAATGAGCAGTTCTTC
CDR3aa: CASSLLAGGDNEQFF

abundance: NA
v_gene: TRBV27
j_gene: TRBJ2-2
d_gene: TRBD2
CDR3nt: TGTGCCAGCAGCCCGACTAGCGGGGGGACCGGGGAGCTGTTTTTT
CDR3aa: CASSPTSGGTGELFF

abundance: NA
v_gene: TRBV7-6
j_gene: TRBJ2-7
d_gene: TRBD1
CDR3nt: TGTGCCAGCAGTGCCGGGACAGGGGCTGGATACGAGCAGTACTTC
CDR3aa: CASSAGTGAGYEQYF

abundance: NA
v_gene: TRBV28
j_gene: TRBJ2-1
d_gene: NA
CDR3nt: TGTGCCAGCGGGGCTAGCGCCTGGAATGAGCAGTTCTTC
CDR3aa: CASGASAWNEQFF

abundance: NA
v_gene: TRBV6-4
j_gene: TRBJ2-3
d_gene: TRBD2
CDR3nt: TGTGCCAGCAGTCCTAGCGGCGCAGATACGCAGTATTTT
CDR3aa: CASSPSGADTQYF

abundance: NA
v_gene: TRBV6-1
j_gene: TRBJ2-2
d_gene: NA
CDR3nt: TGTGCCAGCAGGGAAAGGGCTTGGAGGGCCTTGTTGACCGGGGAGCTGTTTTTT
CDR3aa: CASRERAWRALLTGELFF

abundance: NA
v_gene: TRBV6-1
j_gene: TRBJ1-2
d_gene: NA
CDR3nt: TGTGCCAGCAGTGTTGAAACAGGCGTTTATAACTATGGCTACACCTTC
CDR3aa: CASSVETGVYNYGYTF

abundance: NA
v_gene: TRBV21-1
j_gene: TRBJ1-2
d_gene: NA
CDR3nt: TGTGCCAGCAGCAAGTTCTTAGGCAGGGGAACAATCTATGGCTACACCTTC
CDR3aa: CASSKFLGRGTIYGYTF

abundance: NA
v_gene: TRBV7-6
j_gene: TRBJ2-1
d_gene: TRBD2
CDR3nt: TGTGCCAGCAGCGGGGGACTAGGGAATGAGCAGTTCTTC
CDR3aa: CASSGGLGNEQFF

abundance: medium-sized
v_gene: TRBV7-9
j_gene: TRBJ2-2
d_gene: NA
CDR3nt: TGTGCCAGCAGCTTAGGAAACAGGGACACCGGGGAGCTGTTTTTT
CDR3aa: CASSLGNRDTGELFF

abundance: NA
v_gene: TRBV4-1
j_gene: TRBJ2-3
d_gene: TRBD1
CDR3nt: TGCGCCAGCAGCCCGGGACAGTACCTCACAGATACGCAGTATTTT
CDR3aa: CASSPGQYLTDTQYF

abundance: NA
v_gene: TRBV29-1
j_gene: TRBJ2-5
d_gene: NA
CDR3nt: TGCAGCGTTGAAGAAGGGGGGGCTAGCGGAGATAAAGAGACCCAGTACTTC
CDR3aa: CSVEEGGASGDKETQYF

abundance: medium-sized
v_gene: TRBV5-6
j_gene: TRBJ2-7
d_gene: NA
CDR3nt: TGTGCCAGCAGCTTGTATCCTAGTAGCGAGCAGTACTTC
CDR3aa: CASSLYPSSEQYF

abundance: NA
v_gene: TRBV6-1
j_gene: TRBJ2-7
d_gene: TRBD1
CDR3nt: TGTGCCAGCAGTGCCTCGACAGGGTTACCCTCCTACGAGCAGTACTTC
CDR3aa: CASSASTGLPSYEQYF

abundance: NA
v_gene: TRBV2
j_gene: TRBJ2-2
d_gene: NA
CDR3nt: TGTGCCAGCGGGGCCACCGGGGAGCTGTTTTTT
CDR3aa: CASGATGELFF

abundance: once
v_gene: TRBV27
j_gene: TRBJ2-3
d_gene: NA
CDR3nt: TGTGCCAGCACCTGGGGGGGCCCCACAGATACGCAGTATTTT
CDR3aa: CASTWGGPTDTQYF